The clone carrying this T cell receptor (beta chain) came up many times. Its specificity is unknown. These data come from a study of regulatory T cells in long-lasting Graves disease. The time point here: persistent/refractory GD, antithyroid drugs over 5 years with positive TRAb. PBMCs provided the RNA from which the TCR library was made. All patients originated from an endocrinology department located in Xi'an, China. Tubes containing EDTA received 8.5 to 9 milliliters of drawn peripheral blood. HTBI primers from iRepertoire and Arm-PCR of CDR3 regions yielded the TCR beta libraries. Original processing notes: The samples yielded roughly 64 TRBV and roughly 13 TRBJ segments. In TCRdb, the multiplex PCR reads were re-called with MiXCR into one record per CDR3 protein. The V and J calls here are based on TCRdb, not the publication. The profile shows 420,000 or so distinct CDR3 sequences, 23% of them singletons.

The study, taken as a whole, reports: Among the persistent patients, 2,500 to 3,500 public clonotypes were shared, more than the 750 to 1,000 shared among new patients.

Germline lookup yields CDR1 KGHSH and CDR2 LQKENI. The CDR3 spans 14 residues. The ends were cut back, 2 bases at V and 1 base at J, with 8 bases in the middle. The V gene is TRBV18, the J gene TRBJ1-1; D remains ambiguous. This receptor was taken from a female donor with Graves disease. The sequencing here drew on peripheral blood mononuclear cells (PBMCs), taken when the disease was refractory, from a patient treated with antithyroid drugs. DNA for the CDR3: TGTGCCAGCTCACCAAGAAGCGGGAACACTGAAGCTTTCTTT. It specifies CASSPRSGNTEAFF.